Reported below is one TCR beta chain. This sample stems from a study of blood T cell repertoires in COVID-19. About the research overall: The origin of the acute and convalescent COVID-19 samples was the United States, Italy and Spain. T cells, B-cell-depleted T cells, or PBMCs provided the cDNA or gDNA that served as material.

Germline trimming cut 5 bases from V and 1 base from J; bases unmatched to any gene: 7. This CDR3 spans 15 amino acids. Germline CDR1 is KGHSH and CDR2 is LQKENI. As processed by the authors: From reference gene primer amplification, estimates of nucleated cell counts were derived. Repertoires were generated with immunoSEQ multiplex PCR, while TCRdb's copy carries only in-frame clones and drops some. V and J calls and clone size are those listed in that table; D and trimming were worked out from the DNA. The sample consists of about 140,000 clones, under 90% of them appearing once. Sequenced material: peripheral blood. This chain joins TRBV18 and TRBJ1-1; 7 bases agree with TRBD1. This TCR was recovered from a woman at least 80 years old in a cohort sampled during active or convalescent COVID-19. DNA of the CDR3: TGTGCCAGCTCATTAGGACAGGTTGAGAACACTGAAGCTTTCTTT. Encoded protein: CASSLGQVENTEAFF.